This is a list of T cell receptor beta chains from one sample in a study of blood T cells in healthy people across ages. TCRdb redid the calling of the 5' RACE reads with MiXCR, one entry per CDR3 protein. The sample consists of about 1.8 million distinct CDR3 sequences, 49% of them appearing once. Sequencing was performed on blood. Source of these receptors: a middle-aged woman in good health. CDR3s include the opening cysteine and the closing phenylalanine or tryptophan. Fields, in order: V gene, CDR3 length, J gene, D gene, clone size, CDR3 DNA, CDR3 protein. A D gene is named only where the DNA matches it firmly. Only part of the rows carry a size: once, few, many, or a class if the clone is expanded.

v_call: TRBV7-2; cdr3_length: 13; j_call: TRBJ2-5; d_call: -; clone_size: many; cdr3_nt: TGTGCCAGCAGCTTAGAGTCGTTGGAGACCCAGTACTTC; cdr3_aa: CASSLESLETQYF
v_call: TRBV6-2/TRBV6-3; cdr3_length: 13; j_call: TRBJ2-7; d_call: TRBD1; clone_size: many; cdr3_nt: TGTGCCAGCAGTCCCGGGACAGACTACGAGCAGTACTTC; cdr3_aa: CASSPGTDYEQYF
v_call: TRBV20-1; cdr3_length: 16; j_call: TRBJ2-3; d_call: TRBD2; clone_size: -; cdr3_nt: TGCAGTGCTAGTCCGCTAGCGGGGGGAGGGGATAGAACGCAGTATTTT; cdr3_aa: CSASPLAGGGDRTQYF
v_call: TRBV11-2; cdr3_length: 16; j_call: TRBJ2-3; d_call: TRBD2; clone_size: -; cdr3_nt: TGTGCCAGCAGCTTGTTGACTAGCATAAGCACAGATACGCAGTATTTT; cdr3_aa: CASSLLTSISTDTQYF
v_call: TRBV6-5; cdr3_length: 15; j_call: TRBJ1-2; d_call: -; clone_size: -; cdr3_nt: TGTGCCAGCAGGTACGGTGCAGGCACTAACTATGGCTACACCTTC; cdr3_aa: CASRYGAGTNYGYTF
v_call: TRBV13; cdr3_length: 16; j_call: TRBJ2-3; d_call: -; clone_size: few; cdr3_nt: TGTGCCAGCAGCCCCGGGATTCCCACCTCCACAGATACGCAGTATTTT; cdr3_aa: CASSPGIPTSTDTQYF
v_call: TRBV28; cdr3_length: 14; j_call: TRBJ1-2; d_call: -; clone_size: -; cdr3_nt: TGTGCCAGCACACCTCTGACAGAAAACTATGGCTACACCTTC; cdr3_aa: CASTPLTENYGYTF
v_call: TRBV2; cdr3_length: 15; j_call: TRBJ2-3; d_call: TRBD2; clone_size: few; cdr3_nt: TGTGCCAGCCCCTCAGCGGGGGGACCCACAGATACGCAGTATTTT; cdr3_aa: CASPSAGGPTDTQYF
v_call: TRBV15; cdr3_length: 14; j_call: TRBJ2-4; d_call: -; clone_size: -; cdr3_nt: TGTGCCACCAGAAAAGGGGTAGCCAAAAACATTCAGTACTTC; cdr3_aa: CATRKGVAKNIQYF
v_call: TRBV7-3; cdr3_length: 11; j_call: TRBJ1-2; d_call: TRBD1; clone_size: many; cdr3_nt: TGTGCCAGCAGGGGACAGGGGGGCTACACCTTC; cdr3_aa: CASRGQGGYTF
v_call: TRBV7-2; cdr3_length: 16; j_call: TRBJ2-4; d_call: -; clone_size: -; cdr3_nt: TGTGCCAGCAACTTAGGGGATGGGAGGGGGCAAAACATTCAGTACTTC; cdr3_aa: CASNLGDGRGQNIQYF
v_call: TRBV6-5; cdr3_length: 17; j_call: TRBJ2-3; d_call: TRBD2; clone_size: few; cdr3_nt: TGTGCCAGCAGTTACCGAAGACTAGCGGGGAGCACAGATACGCAGTATTTT; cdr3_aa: CASSYRRLAGSTDTQYF
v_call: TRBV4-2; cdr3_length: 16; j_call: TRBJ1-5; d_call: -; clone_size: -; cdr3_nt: TGTGCCAGCAGCCAAGATTTGGCAGGCCACAATCAGCCCCAGCATTTT; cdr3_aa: CASSQDLAGHNQPQHF
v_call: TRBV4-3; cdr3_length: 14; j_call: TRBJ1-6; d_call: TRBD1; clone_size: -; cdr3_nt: TGCGCCAGCAGCCACGGGACAGATAATTCACCCCTCCACTTT; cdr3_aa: CASSHGTDNSPLHF
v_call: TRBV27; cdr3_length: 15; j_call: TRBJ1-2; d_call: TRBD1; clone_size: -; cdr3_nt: TGTGCCAGCAGTCCCGGGACAGGGCGGAGAAATGGCTACACCTTC; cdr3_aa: CASSPGTGRRNGYTF
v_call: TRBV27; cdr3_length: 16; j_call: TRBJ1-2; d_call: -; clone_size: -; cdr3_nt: TGTGCCAGCACTCCAGGCGCGGGAACAACCAACTATGGCTACACCTTC; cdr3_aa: CASTPGAGTTNYGYTF
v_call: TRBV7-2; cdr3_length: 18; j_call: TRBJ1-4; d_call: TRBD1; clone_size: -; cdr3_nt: TGTGCCAGCAGCTTTACCGGGACAGGGGGCCTCGCTAATGAAAAACTGTTTTTT; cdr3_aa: CASSFTGTGGLANEKLFF
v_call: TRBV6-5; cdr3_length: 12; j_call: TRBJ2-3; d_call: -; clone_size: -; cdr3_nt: TGTGCCAGCAGTACTACCACAGATACGCAGTATTTT; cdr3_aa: CASSTTTDTQYF
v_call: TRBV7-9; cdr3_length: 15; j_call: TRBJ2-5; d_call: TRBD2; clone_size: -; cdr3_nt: TGTGCCAGCAGCCCCCCCGGGGGGTACCAAGAGACCCAGTACTTC; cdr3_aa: CASSPPGGYQETQYF
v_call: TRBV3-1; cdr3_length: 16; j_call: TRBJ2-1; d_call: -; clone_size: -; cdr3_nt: TGTGCCAGCAGCCAAGAGTTCCGATTAATATACAATGAGCAGTTCTTC; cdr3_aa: CASSQEFRLIYNEQFF
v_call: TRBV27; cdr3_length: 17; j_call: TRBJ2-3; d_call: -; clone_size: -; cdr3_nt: TGTGCCAGCAGTTTTTCCTTCCGTGACCCACGGGGAGATACGCAGTATTTT; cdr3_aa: CASSFSFRDPRGDTQYF
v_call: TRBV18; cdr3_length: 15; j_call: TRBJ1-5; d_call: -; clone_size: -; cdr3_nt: TGTGCCAGCTCACCATCTCACAGTAGCAATCAGCCCCAGCATTTT; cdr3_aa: CASSPSHSSNQPQHF
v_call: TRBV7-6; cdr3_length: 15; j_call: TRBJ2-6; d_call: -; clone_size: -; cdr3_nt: TGTGCCAGCAGCTTAGGACCTACTGGGGCCAACGTCCTGACTTTC; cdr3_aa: CASSLGPTGANVLTF
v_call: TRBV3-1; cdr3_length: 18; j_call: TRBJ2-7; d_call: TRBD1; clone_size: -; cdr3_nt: TGTGCCAGCAGCCAAGAGGGCTTCCGGGACAGGGTGGAGTACGAGCAGTACTTC; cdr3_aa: CASSQEGFRDRVEYEQYF
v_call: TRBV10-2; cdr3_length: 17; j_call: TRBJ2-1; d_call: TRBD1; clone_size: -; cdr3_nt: TGCGCCACCCATTCCACGGGCAGGGGGCAAAGGAACAATGAGCAGTTCTTC; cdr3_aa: CATHSTGRGQRNNEQFF
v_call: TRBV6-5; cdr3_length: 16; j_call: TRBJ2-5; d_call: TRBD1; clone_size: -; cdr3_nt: TGTGCCAGCAGGAGAACCGGGACAGGTTACCAAGAGACCCAGTACTTC; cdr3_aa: CASRRTGTGYQETQYF
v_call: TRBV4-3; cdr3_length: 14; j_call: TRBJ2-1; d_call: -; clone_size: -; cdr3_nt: TGCGCCAGCAGCCCGAATCCGGGGGCTATTGAGCAGTTCTTC; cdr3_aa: CASSPNPGAIEQFF
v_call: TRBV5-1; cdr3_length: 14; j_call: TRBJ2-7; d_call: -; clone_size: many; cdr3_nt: TGCGCCAGCAGCTTGGTCGTGGGGTCCTACGAGCAGTACTTC; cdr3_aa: CASSLVVGSYEQYF
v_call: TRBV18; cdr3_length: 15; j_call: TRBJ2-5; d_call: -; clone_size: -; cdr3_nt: TGTGCCAGCTCACCCCCAGCCGTGGTCGGGGAGACCCAGTACTTC; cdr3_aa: CASSPPAVVGETQYF
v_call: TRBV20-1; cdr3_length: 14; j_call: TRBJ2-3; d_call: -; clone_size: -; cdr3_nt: TGCAGTGCTGGAAGCGCGGGGAACACAGATACGCAGTATTTT; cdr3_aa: CSAGSAGNTDTQYF